The rows below give T cell receptor beta chains drawn from one sample of a study of cytotoxic CD8 clonotypes in ibrutinib-treated CLL. Generated by immunoSEQ multiplex PCR, the TCRdb table keeps only in-frame clones and is missing some. In the table there are nearly 300,000 clones, roughly four fifths of which are singletons. The sample consisted of PBMCs, taken at disease progression, from a patient treated with ibrutinib. The origin of the receptors is a human donor with chronic lymphocytic leukemia. Each CDR3 is given with its conserved first and last residue. D genes are given only for firm matches. Rows may omit the clone size; those that give it use once, few, many or a size class.

d_call: TRBD2
v_call: TRBV29-1
j_call: TRBJ2-3
clone_size: .
cdr3_aa: CSVGTSGRTDTQYF
cdr3_nt: TGCAGCGTTGGGACTAGCGGACGCACAGATACGCAGTATTTT

d_call: TRBD1
v_call: TRBV7-8
j_call: TRBJ2-4
clone_size: .
cdr3_aa: CASRSGQGSLKAKNIQYF
cdr3_nt: TGTGCCAGCAGGTCGGGACAGGGGTCCTTGAAGGCCAAAAACATTCAGTACTTC

d_call: TRBD2
v_call: TRBV4-1
j_call: TRBJ2-2
clone_size: once
cdr3_aa: CASSFLPPGGNTGELFF
cdr3_nt: TGCGCCAGCAGCTTTCTCCCCCCGGGGGGGAACACCGGGGAGCTGTTTTTT

d_call: TRBD1
v_call: TRBV5-1
j_call: TRBJ2-1
clone_size: .
cdr3_aa: CASSSDRDREVLNEQFF
cdr3_nt: TGCGCCAGCAGCTCTGACCGGGACAGGGAGGTGTTGAATGAGCAGTTCTTC

d_call: TRBD1
v_call: TRBV4-1
j_call: TRBJ1-2
clone_size: few
cdr3_aa: CASSQASGGAYGYTF
cdr3_nt: TGCGCCAGCAGCCAAGCGTCAGGGGGCGCCTATGGCTACACCTTC

d_call: .
v_call: TRBV5-4
j_call: TRBJ2-3
clone_size: .
cdr3_aa: CASSPGTPRDTQYF
cdr3_nt: TGTGCCAGCAGCCCCGGGACTCCAAGGGATACGCAGTATTTT

d_call: .
v_call: TRBV5-1
j_call: TRBJ2-2
clone_size: few
cdr3_aa: CASSFLLIDYNTGELFF
cdr3_nt: TGCGCCAGCAGCTTCCTCCTCATTGACTATAACACCGGGGAGCTGTTTTTT

d_call: .
v_call: TRBV28
j_call: TRBJ2-2
clone_size: few
cdr3_aa: CAAYHAVTGELFF
cdr3_nt: TGTGCAGCATATCATGCAGTCACCGGGGAGCTGTTTTTT

d_call: .
v_call: TRBV20-1
j_call: TRBJ2-7
clone_size: .
cdr3_aa: CSEASLGEQYF
cdr3_nt: TGCAGTGAGGCGTCCCTAGGCGAGCAGTACTTC

d_call: TRBD1
v_call: TRBV5-1
j_call: TRBJ1-1
clone_size: .
cdr3_aa: CASSSLPGQGNTEAFF
cdr3_nt: TGCGCCAGCAGCTCCCTTCCGGGACAGGGCAACACTGAAGCTTTCTTT

d_call: .
v_call: TRBV9
j_call: TRBJ2-7
clone_size: once
cdr3_aa: CASSVEQGLNYEQYF
cdr3_nt: TGTGCCAGCAGCGTAGAGCAGGGTTTGAACTACGAGCAGTACTTC